This TCR beta chain originates from a study of T cell responses to AZD1222 COVID-19 vaccine. Turning to the study itself: It was second doses at about 4 or about 12 weeks that were pooled.

Overall study findings and caveats: Reportedly, nearly half the spike-specific TCRs target unmutated variant regions.

This clone has just one count. No antigen is known for it. This CDR3 is built from 14 residues. Germline CDR1 is SQVTM and CDR2 is ANQGSEA. The V end lost 4 bases, the J end lost 4 bases, and 13 bases lay between the germline ends. Assay: immunoSEQ multiplex PCR; the TCRdb copy retains only in-frame clones and omits some. Seen here are tens of thousands of clones, around 84% observed once, and the top ten hold more than 8.5%. The rearrangement joins TRBV29-1 to TRBJ2-2, with D possibly called TRBD1 or TRBD2 (5 bases each). This sequence was found in an adult in good health. Material: peripheral blood, obtained on day 0 of AZD1222 vaccination. The CDR3 bases are TGCAGCGTTGCTCCCGGGACGGGCACCGGGGAGCTGTTTTTT. Protein product: CSVAPGTGTGELFF.